Below are 22 T cell receptor beta chains sequenced from a single sample in a study of shared clonotypes between healthy human individuals. Only in-frame clones appear in the TCRdb table, and some are missing; sequencing was by immunoSEQ multiplex PCR. The sample contains around 1 million clones, approximately 80% of which appear only once. Input material: memory CD4+ T cells sorted from blood. The sample's subset: CD45RA-negative fraction. Receptors were obtained from a man younger than 35 in good health.

The chain couples TRBV2 to TRBJ1-5, with D possibly being TRBD1 (5 bases). The CDR3 is 15 residues long. Trimming cost V 4 bases and J 0 bases, with 10 bases left between them. Germline V gene lookup returns CDR1 SNHLY and CDR2 FYNNEI. CDR3 DNA: TGTGCCAGCAGTGGGGGCCCGGATAGCAATCAGCCCCAGCATTTT. Encoded protein: CASSGGPDSNQPQHF.

This rearrangement joins TRBV10-2 to TRBJ1-1, with a tentative D call TRBD1 (5 bases). Trimming cost V 9 bases and J 0 bases, with 11 bases left between them. The germline CDR1 and CDR2 sequences are WSHSY and SAAADI. The CDR3 has 13 residues. The CDR3 region is CASGGTMNTEAFF. The CDR3 DNA reads as TGCGCCAGTGGGGGGACCATGAACACTGAAGCTTTCTTT.

This rearrangement joins TRBV30 to TRBJ2-1; TRBD2 matches at 8 bases. V shed 0 bases, J shed 5 bases, and the junction held 6 bases outside the gene matches. Germline V gene sequence: CDR1 GTSNPN, CDR2 SVGIG (reference sequence). This CDR3 contains 15 residues. Here the CDR3 reads CAWSVRGGRHNEQFF. In nucleotides, the CDR3 is TGTGCCTGGAGTGTTCGGGGGGGCCGCCACAATGAGCAGTTCTTC.

The V gene is TRBV5-1, the J gene TRBJ1-2; maybe TRBD1 (6 bases). Germline assignment: CDR1 SGHRS and CDR2 YFSETQ. The CDR3 spans 14 residues. Trimming stripped 4 bases from V and 2 bases from J, with 12 bases between. Written as DNA, the CDR3 is TGCGCCAGCAGCGACAGAAGGGGGAACTATGGCTACACCTTC. Its translation: CASSDRRGNYGYTF.

This rearrangement joins TRBV6-6 to TRBJ1-5; 9 bases align to TRBD1. CDR3 length: 16 amino acids. The ends lost 4 bases at V and 4 bases at J; junction bases unmatched: 8. The germline gives CDR1 MNHNY, CDR2 SVGAGI (reference sequence). The CDR3 loop reads CASSSLDRGKNQPQHF. In DNA, the CDR3 is TGTGCCAGCAGTTCCCTCGACAGGGGGAAAAATCAGCCCCAGCATTTT.

The chain couples TRBV5-1 to TRBJ2-5; D perhaps matches TRBD2 (5 bases). Trimming pared 1 base from V and 1 base from J, leaving 17 bases between. The CDR3 extends over 17 amino acids. Looked up from germline, CDR1 is SGHRS and CDR2 is YFSETQ. The CDR3: CASSLSGFGLRQETQYF. The CDR3 bases are TGCGCCAGCAGCTTGTCTGGTTTTGGACTCCGCCAAGAGACCCAGTACTTC.

The chain joins TRBV2 to TRBJ2-5; D is undetermined. The CDR3 is 12 amino acids. The germline V gene encodes CDR1 SNHLY and CDR2 FYNNEI. V lost 7 bases to trimming and J lost 0 bases, with 6 bases between them. The CDR3 loop reads CASKANQETQYF. The CDR3 DNA is TGTGCCAGCAAGGCTAACCAAGAGACCCAGTACTTC.

This sequence joins TRBV5-4 and TRBJ2-1; the match to TRBD2 covers 7 bases. The CDR3 spans 13 residues. Germline-derived CDR1 and CDR2 are SGHNT and YYREEE (reference sequence). The V segment lost 4 bases and the J segment 9 bases; nucleotides outside the gene matches: 7. The CDR3: CASSQTSWREQFF. The CDR3 nucleotides are TGTGCCAGCAGCCAGACTAGCTGGCGTGAGCAGTTCTTC.

V gene TRBV10-2 combines with J gene TRBJ1-4; 7 nucleotides match TRBD1. The ends lost 4 bases at V and 8 bases at J; junction bases unmatched: 13. The CDR3 loop spans 16 amino acids. In germline, CDR1 is WSHSY, CDR2 SAAADI. The CDR3 nucleotides read TGCGCCAGCAGTGGGGGACAGACAGGCCTGGAGGAAAAACTGTTTTTT. Its protein is CASSGGQTGLEEKLFF.

The rearrangement joins TRBV28 to TRBJ1-5; the match to TRBD1 covers 7 bases. Germline trimming cut 5 bases from V and 0 bases from J; bases unmatched to any gene: 10. Germline V gene sequence: CDR1 MDHEN, CDR2 SYDVKM. The CDR3 runs 17 residues. DNA for the CDR3: TGTGCCAGCAGTGGCGGCCGGGACAGCTATAGCAATCAGCCCCAGCATTTT. Translated: CASSGGRDSYSNQPQHF.

The chain recombines TRBV5-1 with TRBJ2-5, with no clear D. This CDR3 region has 15 residues. Trimming took 2 bases from V and 2 from J, leaving 13 bases between them. CDR1 and CDR2 (germline): SGHRS, YFSETQ. In DNA form, the CDR3 reads TGCGCCAGCAGCTTCCGGGCTAGTCCTCAAGAGACCCAGTACTTC. This gives the protein CASSFRASPQETQYF.

The chain joins TRBV7-9 to TRBJ1-1; D is unresolved. Germline CDR1 SEHNR, CDR2 FQNEAQ (reference sequence). The CDR3 runs to 12 residues. V was cut by 5 bases and J by 2 bases, with 6 bases left in between. The CDR3 bases are TGTGCCAGCAGCCGAAGCAACACTGAAGCTTTCTTT. Translation: CASSRSNTEAFF.

The rearrangement links TRBV4-3 to TRBJ1-4; D might be TRBD1 (5 bases). The CDR3 is 16 residues long. The V and J ends lost 0 bases and 3 bases respectively, with 11 bases between them. CDR1 and CDR2 (germline): LGHNA, YSLEER. CDR3 bases: TGCGCCAGCAGCCAAGATCTTGGGGGGTCTAATGAAAAACTGTTTTTT. Protein product: CASSQDLGGSNEKLFF.

This chain connects TRBV5-4 to TRBJ1-1; no definite D call. This CDR3 has 15 residues. Trimming took 4 bases from V and 0 from J, leaving 13 bases between them. Germline CDR1 reads SGHNT; CDR2 reads YYREEE (reference sequence). Here the CDR3 DNA reads TGTGCCAGCAGCCTGGGAGGGCTGCTGAACACTGAAGCTTTCTTT. As protein: CASSLGGLLNTEAFF.

On this clone itself: Other DNA variants within this sample encode the same CDR3. The chain combines TRBV30 with TRBJ1-2, with D possibly matching TRBD1 (6 bases). The CDR3 covers 13 residues. Germline values: CDR1 GTSNPN, CDR2 SVGIG (reference sequence). V was pared by 3 bases and J by 5 bases, with 13 bases between. Here the CDR3 DNA reads TGTGCCTGGAGACTGACAGGCGGATATGGCTACACCTTC. Translated, it gives CAWRLTGGYGYTF.

Here the CDR3 reads CASLGTVGNTIYF. The CDR3 coding sequence is TGTGCCAGCCTTGGAACAGTTGGAAACACCATATATTTT. This chain joins TRBV2 and TRBJ1-3; D not resolved. Per germline, CDR1 SNHLY and CDR2 FYNNEI. This CDR3 is 13 amino acids long. V shed 8 bases and J shed 3 bases, with 11 bases lying between them.

In DNA form, the CDR3 reads TGCAGCGTTGACCAAAGCGGGACTTCCCACGAGCAGTACTTC. Translating gives CSVDQSGTSHEQYF. The chain is built from TRBV29-1 and TRBJ2-7; 7 bases match TRBD2. Germline CDR1 is SQVTM and CDR2 is ANQGSEA. V was pared by 3 bases and J by 5 bases, with 10 bases of the junction left unmatched. The CDR3 length is 14 residues.

In its sample, this clone was seen a few times. The CDR3 reads CASSLDGAQGDTQYF. In DNA form, the CDR3 reads TGCGCCAGCAGCTTGGACGGGGCGCAGGGAGATACGCAGTATTTT. The V and J genes are TRBV5-1 and TRBJ2-3, with D possibly called TRBD1 or TRBD2 (5 bases each). The CDR3 consists of 15 residues. Germline CDR1 is SGHRS and CDR2 is YFSETQ. Trimming stripped 0 bases from V and 5 bases from J, with 13 bases between.

Only one count was recorded for this clone. The chain has TRBV7-6 and TRBJ2-3, with D possibly being TRBD2 (5 bases). CDR1 and CDR2 from the germline V gene are SGHVS and FNYEAQ. This CDR3 is built from 12 residues. The ends were cut back, 5 bases at V and 3 bases at J, with 6 bases in the middle. The CDR3 spells CASSRGTDTQYF. The CDR3 nucleotides are TGTGCCAGCAGCCGCGGGACAGATACGCAGTATTTT.

This sequence joins TRBV6-5 and TRBJ2-3, with D maybe TRBD1 (5 bases). The CDR3 totals 14 residues. V lost 2 bases to trimming and J lost 0 bases, with 6 bases between them. Per germline, CDR1 MNHEY and CDR2 SVGAGI. The CDR3 sequence is CASSYKGSTDTQYF. The CDR3 region has the DNA TGTGCCAGCAGTTACAAGGGGAGCACAGATACGCAGTATTTT.

This clone was detected only a few times. This chain uses TRBV27 with TRBJ1-2; 12 nucleotides agree with TRBD1. This CDR3 region has 15 residues. Losses at the gene ends were 6 bases for V and 3 bases for J; bases not matched to a gene: 5. Germline V gene sequence: CDR1 MNHEY, CDR2 SMNVEV (reference sequence). As DNA, the CDR3 is TGTGCCAGCAGATCGGGGACAGGGGGCTACTATGGCTACACCTTC. Its translation is CASRSGTGGYYGYTF.

The chain joins TRBV7-2 to TRBJ1-2; TRBD1 agrees at 10 bases. With 4 bases clipped from V and 6 bases from J, the junction kept 8 bases outside the gene matches. Per the germline V gene, CDR1 is SGHTA and CDR2 is FQGNSA. The CDR3 loop spans 15 amino acids. Here the CDR3 reads CASSSPWTGGDGYTF. DNA for the CDR3: TGTGCCAGCAGCTCCCCCTGGACAGGGGGAGATGGCTACACCTTC.